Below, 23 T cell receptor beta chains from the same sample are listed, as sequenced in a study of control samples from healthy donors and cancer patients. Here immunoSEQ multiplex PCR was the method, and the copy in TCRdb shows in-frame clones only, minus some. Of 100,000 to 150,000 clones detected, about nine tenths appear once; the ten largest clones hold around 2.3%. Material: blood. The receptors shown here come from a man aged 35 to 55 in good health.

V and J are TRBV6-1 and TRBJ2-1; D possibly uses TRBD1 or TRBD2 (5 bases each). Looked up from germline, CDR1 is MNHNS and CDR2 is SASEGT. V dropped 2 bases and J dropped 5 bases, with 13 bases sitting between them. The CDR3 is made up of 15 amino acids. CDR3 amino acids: CASSEFSGRDNEQFF. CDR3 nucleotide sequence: TGTGCCAGCAGTGAATTCTCGGGACGGGACAATGAGCAGTTCTTC.

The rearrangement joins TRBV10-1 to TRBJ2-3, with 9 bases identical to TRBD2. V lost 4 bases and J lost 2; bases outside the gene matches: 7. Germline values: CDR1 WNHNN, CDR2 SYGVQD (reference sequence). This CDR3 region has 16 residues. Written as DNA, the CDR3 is TGCGCCAGCAGTGGGTCTAGCGGGGCCACCACAGATACGCAGTATTTT. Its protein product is CASSGSSGATTDTQYF.

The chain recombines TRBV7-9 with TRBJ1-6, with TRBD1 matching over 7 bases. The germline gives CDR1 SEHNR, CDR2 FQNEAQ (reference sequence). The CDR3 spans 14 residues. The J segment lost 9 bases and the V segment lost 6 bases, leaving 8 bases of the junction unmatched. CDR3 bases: TGTGCCAGCAGTACCGACAGGGAAACTTCACCCCTCCACTTT. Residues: CASSTDRETSPLHF.

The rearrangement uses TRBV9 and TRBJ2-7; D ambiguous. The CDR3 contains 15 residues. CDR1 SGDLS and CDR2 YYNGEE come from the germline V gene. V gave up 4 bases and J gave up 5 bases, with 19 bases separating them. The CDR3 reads CASSPRTNQRHEQYF. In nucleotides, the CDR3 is TGTGCCAGCAGCCCCCGGACGAACCAACGCCACGAGCAGTACTTC.

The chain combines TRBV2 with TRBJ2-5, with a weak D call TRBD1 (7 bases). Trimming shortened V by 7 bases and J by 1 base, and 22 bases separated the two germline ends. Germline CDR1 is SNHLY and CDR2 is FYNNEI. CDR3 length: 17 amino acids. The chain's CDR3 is CASTGGLGQLGQETQYF. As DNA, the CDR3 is TGTGCCAGCACTGGAGGGCTGGGACAGCTGGGCCAAGAGACCCAGTACTTC.

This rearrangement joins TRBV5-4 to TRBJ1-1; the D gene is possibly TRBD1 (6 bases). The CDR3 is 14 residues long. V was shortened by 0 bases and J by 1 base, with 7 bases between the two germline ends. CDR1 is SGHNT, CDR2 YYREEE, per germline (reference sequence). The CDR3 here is CASSLEGGNTEAFF. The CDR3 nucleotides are TGTGCCAGCAGCTTGGAGGGGGGGAACACTGAAGCTTTCTTT.

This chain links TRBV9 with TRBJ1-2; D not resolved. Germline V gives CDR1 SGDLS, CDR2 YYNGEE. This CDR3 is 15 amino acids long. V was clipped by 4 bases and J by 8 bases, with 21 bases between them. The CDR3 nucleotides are TGTGCCAGCAGCCCCCGCGACACGGCAAAGAGGGGCTACACCTTC. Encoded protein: CASSPRDTAKRGYTF.

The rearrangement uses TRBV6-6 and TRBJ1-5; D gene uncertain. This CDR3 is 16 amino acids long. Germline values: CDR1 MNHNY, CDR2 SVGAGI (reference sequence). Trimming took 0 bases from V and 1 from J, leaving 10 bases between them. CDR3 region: CASSYSGRLSNQPQHF. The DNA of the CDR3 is TGTGCCAGCAGTTACTCTGGGAGATTGAGCAATCAGCCCCAGCATTTT.

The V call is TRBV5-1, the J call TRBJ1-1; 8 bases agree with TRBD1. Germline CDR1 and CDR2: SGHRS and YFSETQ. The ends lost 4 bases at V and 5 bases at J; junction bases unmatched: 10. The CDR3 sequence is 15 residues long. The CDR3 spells CASSPQTGDRTEAFF. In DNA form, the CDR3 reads TGCGCCAGCAGCCCCCAGACAGGGGATCGAACTGAAGCTTTCTTT.

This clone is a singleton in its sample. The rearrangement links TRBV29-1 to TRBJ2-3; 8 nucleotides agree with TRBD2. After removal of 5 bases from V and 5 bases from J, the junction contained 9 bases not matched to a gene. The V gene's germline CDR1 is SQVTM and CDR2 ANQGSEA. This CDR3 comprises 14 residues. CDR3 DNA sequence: TGCAGCGTTACCTCTAGCGGGTGGGGAGATACGCAGTATTTT. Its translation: CSVTSSGWGDTQYF.

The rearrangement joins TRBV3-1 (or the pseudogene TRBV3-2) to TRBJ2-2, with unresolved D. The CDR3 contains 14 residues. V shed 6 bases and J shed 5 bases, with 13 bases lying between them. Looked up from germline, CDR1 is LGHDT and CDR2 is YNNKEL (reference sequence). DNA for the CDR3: TGTGCCAGCAGGAAACAGCCCAATACCGGGGAGCTGTTTTTT. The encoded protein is CASRKQPNTGELFF.

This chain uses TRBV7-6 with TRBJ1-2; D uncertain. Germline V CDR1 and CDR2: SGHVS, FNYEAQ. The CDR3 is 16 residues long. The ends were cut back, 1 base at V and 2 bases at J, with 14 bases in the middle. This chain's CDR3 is CASSLEAITLNYGYTF. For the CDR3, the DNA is TGTGCCAGCAGCTTAGAGGCAATAACCCTGAACTATGGCTACACCTTC. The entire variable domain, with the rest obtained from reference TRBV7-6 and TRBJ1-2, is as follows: GAGVSQSPRYKVTKRGQDVALRCDPISGHVSLYWYRQALGQGPEFLTYFNYEAQQDKSGLPNDRFSAERPEGSISTLTIQRTEQRDSAMYRCASSLEAITLNYGYTFGSGTRLTVV.

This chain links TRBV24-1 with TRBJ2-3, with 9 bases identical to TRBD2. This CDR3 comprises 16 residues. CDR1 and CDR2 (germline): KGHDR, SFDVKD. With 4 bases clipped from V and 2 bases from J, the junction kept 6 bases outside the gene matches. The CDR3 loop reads CATSDPSGELTDTQYF. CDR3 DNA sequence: TGTGCCACCAGTGACCCTAGCGGGGAACTCACAGATACGCAGTATTTT.

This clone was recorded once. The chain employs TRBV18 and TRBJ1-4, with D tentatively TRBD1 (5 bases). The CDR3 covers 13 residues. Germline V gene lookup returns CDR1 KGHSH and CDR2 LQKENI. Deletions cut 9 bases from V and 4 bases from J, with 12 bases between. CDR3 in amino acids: CASGDLINEKLFF. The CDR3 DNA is TGTGCCAGTGGGGACCTAATTAATGAAAAACTGTTTTTT.

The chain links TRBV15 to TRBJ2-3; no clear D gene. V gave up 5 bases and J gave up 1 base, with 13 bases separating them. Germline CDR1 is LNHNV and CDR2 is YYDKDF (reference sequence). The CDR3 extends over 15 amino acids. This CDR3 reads CATSSSVRGTDTQYF. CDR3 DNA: TGTGCCACCAGCTCCTCCGTGCGTGGCACAGATACGCAGTATTTT.

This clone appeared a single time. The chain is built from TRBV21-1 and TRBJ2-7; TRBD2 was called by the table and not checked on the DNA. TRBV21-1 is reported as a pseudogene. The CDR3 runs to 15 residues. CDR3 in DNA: TGTGCCAGCCCCTTATGGCCGCGGGCCCCCTACGAGCAGTACTTC. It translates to CASPLWPRAPYEQYF.

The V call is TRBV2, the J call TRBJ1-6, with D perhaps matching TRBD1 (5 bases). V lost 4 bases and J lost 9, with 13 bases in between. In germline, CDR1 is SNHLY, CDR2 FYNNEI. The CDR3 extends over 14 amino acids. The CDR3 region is CASSGQLLSSPLHF. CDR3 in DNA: TGTGCCAGCAGTGGACAGCTCCTCAGTTCACCCCTCCACTTT.

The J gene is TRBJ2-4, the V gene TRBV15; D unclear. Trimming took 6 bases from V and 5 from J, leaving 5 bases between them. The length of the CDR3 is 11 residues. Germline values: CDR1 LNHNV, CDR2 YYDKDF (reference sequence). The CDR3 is CATSFENIQYF. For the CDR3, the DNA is TGTGCCACCAGTTTCGAAAACATTCAGTACTTC.

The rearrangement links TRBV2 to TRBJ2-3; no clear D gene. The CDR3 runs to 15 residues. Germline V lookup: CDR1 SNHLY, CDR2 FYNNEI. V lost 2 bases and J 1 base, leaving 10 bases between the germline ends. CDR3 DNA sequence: TGTGCCAGCAGTGAAACCGGCCAGCGCACAGATACGCAGTATTTT. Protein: CASSETGQRTDTQYF.

CDR3 loop: CASRAGNYGYTF. In DNA form, the CDR3 reads TGTGCCAGCCGGGCAGGGAACTATGGCTACACCTTC. The chain is built from TRBV2 and TRBJ1-2; D perhaps matches TRBD1 (5 bases). Germline lookup yields CDR1 SNHLY and CDR2 FYNNEI. Trimming stripped 8 bases from V and 2 bases from J, with 9 bases between. The CDR3 totals 12 residues.

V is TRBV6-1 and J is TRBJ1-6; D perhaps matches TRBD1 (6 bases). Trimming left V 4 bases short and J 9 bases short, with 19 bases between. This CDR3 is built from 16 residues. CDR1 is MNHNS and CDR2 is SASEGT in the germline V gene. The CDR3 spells CASSVPLQGLGSPLHF. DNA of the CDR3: TGTGCCAGCAGTGTACCACTACAGGGACTGGGTTCACCCCTCCACTTT.

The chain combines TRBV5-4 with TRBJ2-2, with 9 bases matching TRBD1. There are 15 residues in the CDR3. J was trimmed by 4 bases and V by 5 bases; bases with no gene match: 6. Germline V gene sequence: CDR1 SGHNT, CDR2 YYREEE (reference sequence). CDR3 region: CASSPGTGSTGELFF. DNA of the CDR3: TGTGCCAGCAGTCCCGGGACAGGGTCCACCGGGGAGCTGTTTTTT.

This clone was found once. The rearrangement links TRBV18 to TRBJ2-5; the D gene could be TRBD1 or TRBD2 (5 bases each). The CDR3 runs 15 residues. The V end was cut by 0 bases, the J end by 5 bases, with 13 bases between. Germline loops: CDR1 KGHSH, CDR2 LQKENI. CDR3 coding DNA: TGTGCCAGCTCACCACCGGGGCTAGCTGGGGAGACCCAGTACTTC. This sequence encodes CASSPPGLAGETQYF.